The 20 T cell receptor beta chains listed next were all sequenced from one sample in a study of CD8 T cells in ankylosing spondylitis. Study observations and caveats: Characteristic of ankylosing spondylitis blood, it appeared, was a TCR beta motif comprising eight highly homologous variants.

Antigen specificity for these receptors is unknown. From the 5' RACE reads, TCRdb called clonotypes with MiXCR, one entry per CDR3 protein. The top ten hold roughly a sixth of the sample, which has a few hundred thousand distinct CDR3 sequences, about 20% seen once. Sequenced sample: blood, either unsorted or a sorted T cell fraction (not recorded which). The receptors stem from a male donor with ankylosing spondylitis.

This clonotype showed up just a few times. The chain joins TRBV20-1 to TRBJ2-3; D ambiguous. Germline CDR1 DFQATT, CDR2 SNEGSKA (reference sequence). The CDR3 is 13 amino acids. V gave up 0 bases and J gave up 5 bases, with 9 bases separating them. The CDR3 loop is CSAREVFGDTQYF. Written as DNA, the CDR3 is TGCAGTGCTAGAGAAGTATTTGGAGATACGCAGTATTTT.

The chain carries TRBV2 and TRBJ1-4; 7 bases align to TRBD1. CDR3 size: 16 residues. Unmatched junction bases numbered 7, after V lost 6 bases and J lost 0 bases. Per the germline V gene, CDR1 is SNHLY and CDR2 is FYNNEI. The CDR3 DNA is TGTGCCAGCAGGCCCGGACAGGCGGCAACTAATGAAAAACTGTTTTTT. This codes for CASRPGQAATNEKLFF.

This chain joins TRBV7-2 and TRBJ2-1; no firm D call. Germline loops: CDR1 SGHTA, CDR2 FQGNSA. CDR3 size: 14 residues. V was pared by 2 bases and J by 8 bases, with 13 bases between. Written as DNA, the CDR3 is TGTGCCAGCAGCTTAACTCAGGCTAGGGATGAGCAGTTCTTC. Its translation: CASSLTQARDEQFF.

The sample holds one count of this clonotype. The chain couples TRBV20-1 to TRBJ2-6; D gene uncertain. CDR3 size: 17 residues. In germline, CDR1 is DFQATT, CDR2 SNEGSKA (reference sequence). V gave up 0 bases and J gave up 2 bases, with 14 bases separating them. The CDR3: CSARDAGILPGANVLTF. CDR3 nucleotides: TGCAGTGCTAGAGATGCTGGGATCCTTCCTGGGGCCAACGTCCTGACTTTC.

This clonotype appeared a few times. The CDR3, as DNA: TGTGCCAGCAGCGAGCCGGACTATAGGGGTTCTGGGGCCAACGTCCTGACTTTC. Its protein is CASSEPDYRGSGANVLTF. The rearrangement uses TRBV4-2 and TRBJ2-6; tentatively, D is TRBD2 (6 bases). Germline CDR1 is LGHNA and CDR2 is YNFKEQ. With 5 bases removed from V and 1 base from J, the gap between germline ends came to 18 bases. This CDR3 region has 18 residues.

The rearrangement joins TRBV20-1 to TRBJ2-2; D possibly corresponds to TRBD2 (5 bases). In germline, CDR1 is DFQATT, CDR2 SNEGSKA (reference sequence). Trimming shortened V by 1 base and J by 0 bases, and 18 bases separated the two germline ends. The CDR3 covers 18 residues. CDR3: CSARGLPIPLPNTGELFF. DNA of the CDR3: TGCAGTGCTAGAGGACTACCTATTCCCCTCCCGAACACCGGGGAGCTGTTTTTT.

V usage is TRBV20-1 and J usage is TRBJ2-7, with D uncertain. V lost 3 bases to trimming and J lost 10 bases, with 13 bases between them. The V gene's germline CDR1 is DFQATT and CDR2 SNEGSKA (reference sequence). The CDR3 spans 11 residues. The CDR3 spells CSASPRVHQYF. The CDR3 coding sequence is TGCAGTGCTAGTCCACGGGTCCACCAGTACTTC.

The chain is built from TRBV5-6 and TRBJ2-4; the match to TRBD2 covers 13 bases. V trimming: 3 bases; J trimming: 8 bases; junction bases outside the gene matches: 8. There are 16 residues in the CDR3. Germline V CDR1 and CDR2: SGHDT, YYEEEE. The CDR3 sequence is CASSSLTSGRWDIQYF. The CDR3 nucleotides are TGTGCCAGCAGCTCCCTGACTAGCGGGAGGTGGGACATTCAGTACTTC.

In its sample, this clonotype was seen a few times. In DNA, the CDR3 is TGTGCCAGCAATCTAGGCGGATCCACAGATACGCAGTATTTT. Its protein product is CASNLGGSTDTQYF. This chain links TRBV6-2 or TRBV6-3 with TRBJ2-3, with D unclear. V was trimmed by 7 bases and J by 2 bases, leaving 13 bases between them. The CDR3 runs 14 residues. CDR1 MNHEY and CDR2 SVGEGT come from the germline V gene.

This clonotype occurred once. CDR3 amino acids: CSAREGQRGAYEQYF. For the CDR3, the DNA is TGCAGTGCTAGAGAGGGACAGCGCGGGGCCTACGAGCAGTACTTC. This chain uses TRBV20-1 with TRBJ2-7; D possibly corresponds to TRBD1 (7 bases). This CDR3 has 15 amino acids. The V end lost 0 bases, the J end lost 2 bases, and 14 bases lay between the germline ends. Germline CDR1 and CDR2: DFQATT and SNEGSKA (reference sequence).

This clonotype is a singleton in its sample. The V and J genes are TRBV28 and TRBJ2-3; perhaps TRBD2 as D (6 bases). The CDR3 loop spans 15 amino acids. CDR1 is MDHEN, CDR2 SYDVKM, per germline. With 3 bases removed from V and 1 base from J, the gap between germline ends came to 11 bases. The CDR3 region has the DNA TGTGCCAGCAGTTTTGGGGGGAGTCGCACAGATACGCAGTATTTT. This sequence encodes CASSFGGSRTDTQYF.

The sample holds a few counts of this clonotype. The chain employs TRBV5-1 and TRBJ1-6; the D is unclear. Trimming took off 0 bases at V and 8 bases at J, with 12 bases between the two ends. The CDR3 runs 15 residues. The V gene's germline CDR1 is SGHRS and CDR2 YFSETQ. The CDR3 DNA sequence: TGCGCCAGCAGCTTGGGAGGAAGTGTGGATTCACCCCTCCACTTT. Its protein is CASSLGGSVDSPLHF.

The chain has TRBV28 and TRBJ1-1; no clear D. V was clipped by 7 bases and J by 7 bases, with 13 bases between them. Germline V gene lookup returns CDR1 MDHEN and CDR2 SYDVKM. There are 12 residues in the CDR3. The CDR3 sequence: CASTLSDREAFF. The CDR3 region has the DNA TGTGCCAGCACCTTATCAGACCGTGAAGCTTTCTTT.

The sample holds a few counts of this clonotype. V usage is TRBV20-1 and J usage is TRBJ2-1; 9 positions match TRBD2. Per germline, CDR1 DFQATT and CDR2 SNEGSKA (reference sequence). CDR3 length: 16 amino acids. Losses at the gene ends were 1 base for V and 3 bases for J; bases not matched to a gene: 7. Here the CDR3 reads CSARVPREGLYNEQFF. DNA for the CDR3: TGCAGTGCTAGAGTTCCGCGGGAGGGCCTCTACAATGAGCAGTTCTTC.

V and J are TRBV12-3 or TRBV12-4 and TRBJ1-6; D call uncertain. The CDR3 consists of 14 residues. Trimming took off 3 bases at V and 10 bases at J, with 13 bases between the two ends. CDR3: CASSLGAEESPLHF. CDR3 DNA sequence: TGTGCCAGCAGTTTGGGCGCAGAGGAGTCACCCCTCCACTTT.

V gene TRBV5-1 combines with J gene TRBJ2-1; TRBD2 is a possible D gene (6 bases). The ends were cut back, 5 bases at V and 7 bases at J, with 16 bases in the middle. Looked up from germline, CDR1 is SGHRS and CDR2 is YFSETQ. The CDR3 covers 14 residues. The CDR3 sequence is CASRLAPVLNEQFF. CDR3 coding DNA: TGCGCCAGCAGACTAGCACCAGTTTTAAATGAGCAGTTCTTC.

This clonotype was seen a handful of times. J is TRBJ2-2 and V is TRBV4-3; 7 nucleotides match TRBD2. Germline CDR1 LGHNA, CDR2 YSLEER. This CDR3 is built from 15 residues. Trimming removed 0 bases from V and 7 bases from J; junction bases left unmatched: 5. CDR3 nucleotide sequence: TGCGCCAGCAGCCAAGAGCGGGAGTTTTTCGGGGAGCTGTTTTTT. This codes for CASSQEREFFGELFF.

The CDR3 loop is CASSLGGQGDQPQHF. Here the CDR3 DNA reads TGCGCCAGCAGCTTAGGGGGACAGGGTGACCAGCCCCAGCATTTT. The rearrangement links TRBV5-1 to TRBJ1-5; 9 bases are a match to TRBD1. Germline lookup yields CDR1 SGHRS and CDR2 YFSETQ. The CDR3 totals 15 residues. V was clipped by 2 bases and J by 7 bases; unmatched bases: 7.

This chain links TRBV6-5 with TRBJ2-7; tentatively, D is TRBD2 (7 bases). Per the germline V gene, CDR1 is MNHEY and CDR2 is SVGAGI. The V end lost 2 bases, the J end lost 2 bases, and 13 bases lay between the germline ends. This CDR3 has 15 amino acids. The CDR3: CASSYNRGGAYEQYF. CDR3 nucleotide sequence: TGTGCCAGCAGTTACAATAGAGGGGGGGCCTACGAGCAGTACTTC.

This clonotype was recorded a few times. This chain uses TRBV20-1 with TRBJ2-5, with 9 bases identical to TRBD2. The germline V gene has CDR1 DFQATT and CDR2 SNEGSKA (reference sequence). V dropped 1 base and J dropped 1; count of bases not matched to a gene: 7. The CDR3 has 16 residues. CDR3 nucleotide sequence: TGCAGTGCTAGAGGACCCCTAGCGGGATCCCAAGAGACCCAGTACTTC. Amino acid sequence: CSARGPLAGSQETQYF.